One sample yielded the 22 T cell receptor beta chains listed below, sequenced in a study of blood T cell repertoires in COVID-19. The table came from immunoSEQ multiplex PCR; TCRdb's copy has only in-frame clones and leaves some out. The sample includes approximately 160,000 clones, under 85% of them seen just once. Sequencing was carried out using peripheral blood. These receptors all come from a man between 65 and 79 years old who had recovered from COVID-19.

The V and J genes are TRBV5-4 and TRBJ1-2; no definite D call. Trimming pared 4 bases from V and 8 bases from J, leaving 24 bases between. Germline-derived CDR1 and CDR2 are SGHNT and YYREEE (reference sequence). The length of the CDR3 is 16 residues. CDR3 sequence reads: CASSQGGVSGIKGYTF. Written as DNA, the CDR3 is TGTGCCAGCAGCCAAGGAGGAGTGTCGGGTATCAAGGGCTACACCTTC.

The chain recombines TRBV27 with TRBJ2-7; 10 positions match TRBD2. V was clipped by 6 bases and J by 4 bases; unmatched bases: 9. Germline V lookup: CDR1 MNHEY, CDR2 SMNVEV (reference sequence). The CDR3 has 15 amino acids. CDR3 region: CASRQLAGSLYEQYF. The CDR3 coding sequence is TGTGCCAGCAGACAACTAGCGGGGTCCCTGTACGAGCAGTACTTC.

This clone has a handful of counts. The gene calls are TRBV7-9 and TRBJ1-5; 9 positions agree with TRBD1. Germline trimming cut 2 bases from V and 5 bases from J; bases unmatched to any gene: 7. The CDR3 is 16 residues long. Germline CDR1 reads SEHNR; CDR2 reads FQNEAQ (reference sequence). The CDR3 sequence is CASSLTEQGAYQPQHF. CDR3 in DNA: TGTGCCAGCAGCTTAACGGAACAGGGGGCCTATCAGCCCCAGCATTTT.

DNA for the CDR3: TGTGCCAGCAGTGTGACTAGTTCCTACGAGCAGTACTTC. Translating gives CASSVTSSYEQYF. This sequence joins TRBV12-3 or TRBV12-4 and TRBJ2-7, with D possibly TRBD2 on 6 matching bases. V dropped 5 bases and J dropped 1 base, with 9 bases sitting between them. The CDR3 has 13 residues.

The CDR3 is CASRDTLSSGNTIYF. The CDR3 DNA follows: TGTGCCAGCAGGGACACCCTGAGCTCTGGAAACACCATATATTTT. The genes are TRBV27 and TRBJ1-3, with D possibly being TRBD1 (5 bases). The V gene's germline CDR1 is MNHEY and CDR2 SMNVEV (reference sequence). V lost 6 bases and J 0 bases, leaving 12 bases between the germline ends. The CDR3 runs 15 residues.

This clone was picked up a small number of times. V gene TRBV18 combines with J gene TRBJ2-7; 7 bases are a match to TRBD2. Germline V CDR1 and CDR2: KGHSH, LQKENI. This CDR3 is 15 amino acids long. After removal of 5 bases from V and 5 bases from J, the junction contained 12 bases not matched to a gene. In DNA, the CDR3 is TGTGCCAGCTCAAACGCCGGGAGGAGGACCAACGAGCAGTACTTC. Residues: CASSNAGRRTNEQYF.

The chain uses TRBV7-9 and TRBJ2-2, with TRBD1 identical over 8 bases. Germline trimming cut 7 bases from V and 4 bases from J; bases unmatched to any gene: 11. This CDR3 spans 16 amino acids. CDR1 is SEHNR and CDR2 is FQNEAQ in the germline V gene (reference sequence). Here the CDR3 DNA reads TGTGCCAGCATTTCGGACAGGGCCGGGGGCACCGGGGAGCTGTTTTTT. As protein: CASISDRAGGTGELFF.

The DNA for the CDR3 is TGTGCCAGCAGCTCGGGCCGGGGGAACACTGAAGCTTTCTTT. It translates to CASSSGRGNTEAFF. The V call is TRBV16, the J call TRBJ1-1, with D unclear. The ends were cut back, 5 bases at V and 1 base at J, with 11 bases in the middle. The CDR3 has 14 amino acids. CDR1 and CDR2 from the germline V gene are KGHSY and FQNENV.

The chain links TRBV7-9 to TRBJ1-5; TRBD1 matches 8 bases. Germline CDR1 and CDR2: SEHNR and FQNEAQ (reference sequence). The CDR3 spans 15 residues. The trim removed 6 bases at V and 1 base at J, leaving 5 bases unmatched. For the CDR3, the DNA is TGTGCCAGCAGTTCGGACAGGGAAAGCAATCAGCCCCAGCATTTT. Encoded protein: CASSSDRESNQPQHF.

The CDR3 nucleotides are TGTGCCAGCAGCCAACACGGGAACGAGCAGTACTTC. This translates into CASSQHGNEQYF. This rearrangement joins TRBV12-3 or TRBV12-4 to TRBJ2-7; D might be TRBD2 (5 bases). The germline V and J ends were trimmed by 6 bases and 5 bases, with 11 bases remaining between them. CDR3 size: 12 residues.

V gene TRBV7-8 combines with J gene TRBJ1-1, with TRBD1 as a possible D gene (6 bases). The CDR3 has 15 amino acids. Germline CDR1 SGHVS, CDR2 FQNEAQ. Trimming took off 7 bases at V and 1 base at J, with 16 bases between the two ends. The CDR3 here is CASTPGRTENTEAFF. CDR3 in DNA: TGTGCCAGCACCCCCGGGAGGACAGAGAACACTGAAGCTTTCTTT.

V gene TRBV5-4 combines with J gene TRBJ2-7; a possible D gene is TRBD2 (5 bases). V was shortened by 2 bases and J by 3 bases, with 9 bases between the two germline ends. There are 13 residues in the CDR3. CDR1 and CDR2 (germline): SGHNT, YYREEE (reference sequence). CDR3 protein: CASSFGRDYEQYF. DNA of the CDR3: TGTGCCAGCAGCTTCGGACGGGACTACGAGCAGTACTTC.

Concerning this clone: At one of its ends the junction is not consistent with the germline gene, which may arise from a read error. The chain employs TRBV7-7 and TRBJ2-1; unclear D gene. The length of the CDR3 is 15 residues. The germline V gene has CDR1 SSHAT and CDR2 FNYEAQ (reference sequence). The CDR3 nucleotides read TGTGCTAGCAGCCTTGGTCGCGGAGCTTGGAATGAGCAGTTCTTC. Amino acid sequence: CASSLGRGAWNEQFF.

This clone has more than one count but fewer than ten. The CDR3 loop reads CASSHPTGADGNTIYF. Written as DNA, the CDR3 is TGTGCCAGCAGCCATCCGACAGGGGCGGACGGAAACACCATATATTTT. The V gene is TRBV2, the J gene TRBJ1-3; 8 nucleotides agree with TRBD1. Germline assignment: CDR1 SNHLY and CDR2 FYNNEI. This CDR3 region has 16 residues. The J segment lost 4 bases and the V segment lost 6 bases, leaving 11 bases of the junction unmatched.

The chain couples TRBV7-2 to TRBJ2-1; tentatively, D is TRBD2 (5 bases). Trimming removed 2 bases from V and 10 bases from J, with 12 bases in between. There are 13 residues in the CDR3. Germline assignment: CDR1 SGHTA and CDR2 FQGNSA. The CDR3 is CASSLSGWGEQFF. Written as DNA, the CDR3 is TGTGCCAGCAGCTTAAGCGGCTGGGGAGAGCAGTTCTTC. Together with reference TRBV7-2 and TRBJ2-1, the CDR3 gives the full variable domain: GAGVSQSPSNKVTEKGKDVELRCDPISGHTALYWYRQSLGQGLEFLIYFQGNSAPDKSGLPSDRFSAERTGGSVSTLTIQRTQQEDSAVYLCASSLSGWGEQFFGPGTRLTVL.

This clone was picked up one time. The CDR3 DNA sequence: TGTGCCAGCTCACTCGACAGGGCAGATACGCAGTATTTT. Protein sequence: CASSLDRADTQYF. The rearrangement uses TRBV18 and TRBJ2-3, with 7 nucleotides matching TRBD1. Germline trimming cut 4 bases from V and 4 bases from J; bases unmatched to any gene: 2. The germline V gene has CDR1 KGHSH and CDR2 LQKENI. This CDR3 has 13 residues.

The V gene is TRBV24-1, the J gene TRBJ2-2; the D gene is possibly TRBD1 (5 bases). CDR3 length: 15 residues. From germline, CDR1 is KGHDR and CDR2 SFDVKD. Trimming removed 3 bases from V and 2 bases from J, with 9 bases in between. Here the CDR3 DNA reads TGTGCCACCAGTGATCCAGGGCAAAACACCGGGGAGCTGTTTTTT. It encodes CATSDPGQNTGELFF.

The V gene is TRBV28, the J gene TRBJ2-7; TRBD2 matches 11 bases. The CDR3 totals 17 residues. Germline V gene sequence: CDR1 MDHEN, CDR2 SYDVKM. With V trimmed by 6 bases and J by 0 bases, 10 bases remained unmatched. CDR3 amino acids: CASREGLAGESSYEQYF. The CDR3 region has the DNA TGTGCCAGCAGAGAAGGACTAGCGGGCGAGAGCTCCTACGAGCAGTACTTC.

The rearrangement uses TRBV7-6 and TRBJ1-2; 7 nucleotides agree with TRBD1. This CDR3 has 13 residues. The V gene's germline CDR1 is SGHVS and CDR2 FNYEAQ. V lost 6 bases to trimming and J lost 5 bases; unmatched junction nucleotides: 6. CDR3 DNA sequence: TGTGCCAGCAGTCCCGACAGGGCTTATGGCTACACCTTC. Translated, it gives CASSPDRAYGYTF.

The rearrangement uses TRBV9 and TRBJ2-7, with a weak D call TRBD1 (5 bases). Germline CDR1 reads SGDLS; CDR2 reads YYNGEE. The V and J ends lost 4 bases and 2 bases respectively, with 10 bases between them. This CDR3 is 13 amino acids long. CDR3 nucleotides: TGTGCCAGCAGCCCGGACACCCCCTACGAGCAGTACTTC. This sequence encodes CASSPDTPYEQYF.

The genes are TRBV29-1 and TRBJ2-5, with D perhaps matching TRBD1 (5 bases). Germline V gives CDR1 SQVTM, CDR2 ANQGSEA. Between the trimmed V and J ends, which lost 7 bases and 3 bases, there was a span of 9 bases. The CDR3 is made up of 11 amino acids. CDR3: CSAGQKETQYF. In DNA, the CDR3 is TGCAGCGCTGGACAAAAAGAGACCCAGTACTTC.

The table lists this clone with a count of one. The chain links TRBV19 to TRBJ1-2; the match to TRBD1 covers 9 bases. CDR1 LNHDA and CDR2 SQIVND come from the germline V gene (reference sequence). The V segment lost 8 bases and the J segment 8 bases; nucleotides outside the gene matches: 12. The CDR3 has 14 residues. CDR3 sequence (DNA): TGTGCCAGTTTCAGGCTCGGGACAGGGTACGGCTACACCTTC. This gives the protein CASFRLGTGYGYTF.